The T cell receptor beta chain described here comes from a study of T cells in localized non-small cell lung cancer. The germline gives CDR1 SGHNT, CDR2 YENEEA. J lost 0 bases, V lost 4 bases, and 8 bases had no gene match. The CDR3 contains 17 residues. The authors took atypia-free adjacent lung at least 2 cm from the tumor margin. Here immunoSEQ multiplex PCR was the method, and the copy in TCRdb shows in-frame clones only, minus some. The data show about 1,500 clones, roughly 28% seen once. In its sample, this clone was seen a few times. Its antigen is currently unknown. Study results and limitations: Among the top 100 tumor clones, a median 57 appeared in adjacent lung. Tumor showed lower T cell clonality than uninvolved adjacent lung, where it was highest.

This sequence joins TRBV11-3 and TRBJ2-1; TRBD2 matches 8 bases. The input for sequencing was normal lung tissue next to the tumor, taken before any cancer treatment. This receptor was obtained from a male donor older than 55 with stage I lung adenocarcinoma. CDR3 DNA sequence: TGTGCCAGCAGCTCCATAGCGGGGCCCTTCTCCTACAATGAGCAGTTCTTC. Protein sequence: CASSSIAGPFSYNEQFF. Complete variable domain (other parts from reference TRBV11-3 and TRBJ2-1): EAGVVQSPRYKIIEKKQPVAFWCNPISGHNTLYWYLQNLGQGPELLIRYENEEAVDDSQLPKDRFSAERLKGVDSTLKIQPAELGDSAVYLCASSSIAGPFSYNEQFFGPGTRLTVL.